The rows below give T cell receptor beta chains drawn from one sample of a study of blood T cell repertoires in COVID-19. Using immunoSEQ multiplex PCR, the repertoire was profiled, and TCRdb retains in-frame clones only, with some absent. This sample has 140,000 to 150,000 clones, with approximately 80% found just once. Source material: peripheral blood. The receptors were sampled from a human donor in a cohort sampled during active COVID-19. Both conserved end residues are part of each CDR3. Fields, in order: D gene, J gene, V gene, clone size, CDR3 protein, CDR3 DNA. A D gene is named only where the DNA matches it firmly. Clone size is shown for a subset of rows, as once, few, many or a class of expanded clone.

d_gene: NA
j_gene: TRBJ1-2
v_gene: TRBV3-1/TRBV3-2
abundance: NA
CDR3aa: CASISSERSSYGYTF
CDR3nt: TGTGCCAGCATATCCTCCGAGAGGAGTTCCTATGGCTACACCTTC

d_gene: NA
j_gene: TRBJ2-2
v_gene: TRBV7-3
abundance: NA
CDR3aa: CASSLAPGKTGELFF
CDR3nt: TGTGCCAGCAGCTTAGCCCCCGGGAAGACCGGGGAGCTGTTTTTT

d_gene: NA
j_gene: TRBJ1-2
v_gene: TRBV11-2
abundance: NA
CDR3aa: CASSFQGTHGYTF
CDR3nt: TGTGCCAGCAGCTTCCAGGGTACTCATGGCTACACCTTC

d_gene: NA
j_gene: TRBJ1-1
v_gene: TRBV12-3/TRBV12-4
abundance: NA
CDR3aa: CASTPRGNTEAFF
CDR3nt: TGTGCCAGCACCCCCCGCGGGAACACTGAAGCTTTCTTT

d_gene: NA
j_gene: TRBJ1-2
v_gene: TRBV2
abundance: NA
CDR3aa: CASTLIRGSGRGYTF
CDR3nt: TGTGCCAGCACCCTGATAAGAGGGTCCGGGAGAGGCTACACCTTC

d_gene: NA
j_gene: TRBJ1-5
v_gene: TRBV27
abundance: NA
CDR3aa: CASRYPVGGNQPQHF
CDR3nt: TGTGCCAGCAGATATCCCGTCGGGGGGAATCAGCCCCAGCATTTT

d_gene: NA
j_gene: TRBJ1-1
v_gene: TRBV19
abundance: once
CDR3aa: CASSIRGRGFGGLIHTEAFF
CDR3nt: TGTGCCAGTAGTATTCGGGGCCGGGGCTTCGGGGGATTGATCCACACTGAAGCTTTCTTT

d_gene: NA
j_gene: TRBJ2-1
v_gene: TRBV12-3/TRBV12-4
abundance: NA
CDR3aa: CASSAGGVRGQFF
CDR3nt: TGTGCCAGCAGTGCGGGTGGCGTTCGTGGGCAGTTCTTC

d_gene: TRBD1
j_gene: TRBJ2-5
v_gene: TRBV5-1
abundance: NA
CDR3aa: CASSFGDRGREETQYF
CDR3nt: TGCGCCAGCAGCTTTGGGGACAGGGGACGTGAAGAGACCCAGTACTTC

d_gene: NA
j_gene: TRBJ1-4
v_gene: TRBV5-1
abundance: NA
CDR3aa: CASSLGGLGEKLFF
CDR3nt: TGCGCCAGCAGCTTGGGGGGACTGGGGGAAAAACTGTTTTTT

d_gene: TRBD1
j_gene: TRBJ1-1
v_gene: TRBV7-2
abundance: NA
CDR3aa: CASSLKGQTEAFF
CDR3nt: TGTGCCAGCAGCTTAAAGGGACAGACTGAAGCTTTCTTT

d_gene: NA
j_gene: TRBJ1-5
v_gene: TRBV5-1
abundance: once
CDR3aa: CASSLEGVSNQPQHF
CDR3nt: TGCGCCAGCAGCTTGGAGGGGGTTAGCAATCAGCCCCAGCATTTT

d_gene: NA
j_gene: TRBJ1-1
v_gene: TRBV6-6
abundance: NA
CDR3aa: CASSMGGKATEAFF
CDR3nt: TGTGCCAGCAGCATGGGGGGTAAGGCGACTGAAGCTTTCTTT

d_gene: TRBD2
j_gene: TRBJ2-2
v_gene: TRBV5-1
abundance: once
CDR3aa: CASSLTSGSRGTGELFF
CDR3nt: TGCGCCAGCAGCTTGACTAGCGGGAGTCGTGGGACCGGGGAGCTGTTTTTT

d_gene: NA
j_gene: TRBJ2-1
v_gene: TRBV5-1
abundance: NA
CDR3aa: CASSLGGGSEQFF
CDR3nt: TGCGCCAGCAGCTTGGGCGGGGGCAGTGAGCAGTTCTTC

d_gene: TRBD1
j_gene: TRBJ1-2
v_gene: TRBV2
abundance: NA
CDR3aa: CASSDQGVGGYTF
CDR3nt: TGTGCCAGCAGTGATCAGGGGGTAGGCGGCTACACCTTC